The rows below give T cell receptor beta chains drawn from one sample of a study of naive and memory T cell subsets. Using its own MiXCR run on the UMI-ligation and nested PCR reads, TCRdb lists one record per CDR3 protein. This table has about 10,000 distinct CDR3 sequences, around 5.6% appearing once. Sequencing was carried out using CD4+ TEMRA cells from blood. All receptors come from a human donor in good health. Each CDR3 is given with its conserved first and last residue. The D gene is left open where the match is weak. Clone sizes are given selectively: once, few, many, or a class where the clone is expanded.

J gene: TRBJ2-3
clone size: many
D gene: NA
V gene: TRBV4-3
CDR3 DNA: TGCGCCAGCAGCCAAGAGATTAGAACAGGAGGTACGCAGTATTTT
CDR3 protein: CASSQEIRTGGTQYF

J gene: TRBJ1-5
clone size: many
D gene: NA
V gene: TRBV27
CDR3 DNA: TGTGCCAGCAGTTACAGGGGCAATCAGCCCCAGCATTTT
CDR3 protein: CASSYRGNQPQHF

J gene: TRBJ2-1
clone size: large
D gene: NA
V gene: TRBV5-6
CDR3 DNA: TGTGCCAGCAAAGGCTGGGGGCAGGGCAGAAGGGATGAGCAGTTCTTC
CDR3 protein: CASKGWGQGRRDEQFF

J gene: TRBJ2-3
clone size: many
D gene: NA
V gene: TRBV7-9
CDR3 DNA: TGTGCCAGCAACTACGGAGATACGCAGTATTTT
CDR3 protein: CASNYGDTQYF

J gene: TRBJ1-4
clone size: few
D gene: NA
V gene: TRBV7-2
CDR3 DNA: TGTGCCAGCAGCTACCAACAGGGCCAAGGAGAAAAACTGTTTTTT
CDR3 protein: CASSYQQGQGEKLFF

J gene: TRBJ1-1
clone size: many
D gene: NA
V gene: TRBV20-1
CDR3 DNA: TGCAGTGCTAGGGTTTTGGGGGCCCAATACGAAGCTTTCTTT
CDR3 protein: CSARVLGAQYEAFF

J gene: TRBJ2-6
clone size: many
D gene: NA
V gene: TRBV20-1
CDR3 DNA: TGCAGTGCTAGAGTGTTTGGCTCTGGGGCCAACGTCCTGACTTTC
CDR3 protein: CSARVFGSGANVLTF

J gene: TRBJ1-2
clone size: NA
D gene: NA
V gene: TRBV6-5
CDR3 DNA: TGTGCCAGCAGTTACTCGCAGGGAAATGGCTACACCTTC
CDR3 protein: CASSYSQGNGYTF

J gene: TRBJ2-5
clone size: few
D gene: TRBD2
V gene: TRBV5-1
CDR3 DNA: TGCGCCAGCAGCCCCCTAAAAGTAGCGGGAGCCGGGGAGACCCAGTACTTC
CDR3 protein: CASSPLKVAGAGETQYF

J gene: TRBJ2-3
clone size: many
D gene: NA
V gene: TRBV12-3/TRBV12-4
CDR3 DNA: TGTGCCAGCAGAGAGCGGGCCCTGGGGACAGATACGCAGTATTTT
CDR3 protein: CASRERALGTDTQYF

J gene: TRBJ2-1
clone size: NA
D gene: TRBD2
V gene: TRBV6-1
CDR3 DNA: TGTGCCAGCAGTGCACCCGGTGGGACTAGCGGGAGGGAGAATAGCTCCTACAATGAGCAGTTCTTC
CDR3 protein: CASSAPGGTSGRENSSYNEQFF

J gene: TRBJ2-3
clone size: many
D gene: TRBD2
V gene: TRBV7-6
CDR3 DNA: TGTGCCAGCAGCGGTTTGGCGGGAGTTTCCCCCCACACAGATACGCAGTATTTT
CDR3 protein: CASSGLAGVSPHTDTQYF

J gene: TRBJ1-1
clone size: NA
D gene: NA
V gene: TRBV6-2/TRBV6-3
CDR3 DNA: TGTGCCAGCACCCCGTCGGTGAGGAACACTGAAGCTTTCTTT
CDR3 protein: CASTPSVRNTEAFF

J gene: TRBJ1-6
clone size: many
D gene: NA
V gene: TRBV20-1
CDR3 DNA: TGCAGTGCTAGATACCTCAGAGATTCACCCCTCCACTTT
CDR3 protein: CSARYLRDSPLHF

J gene: TRBJ2-7
clone size: NA
D gene: NA
V gene: TRBV24-1
CDR3 DNA: TGTGCCACCAGCGATCGGGGGAGGTCCTACGAGCAGTACTTC
CDR3 protein: CATSDRGRSYEQYF

J gene: TRBJ2-7
clone size: NA
D gene: NA
V gene: TRBV7-9
CDR3 DNA: TGTGCCAGCAGCTACAGTGATCTCAGAGAGCAGTACTTC
CDR3 protein: CASSYSDLREQYF

J gene: TRBJ2-7
clone size: NA
D gene: NA
V gene: TRBV30
CDR3 DNA: TGTGCCTGGAGTCCCCTCGGAGACAGGTTTGTTACCGAGCAGTACTTC
CDR3 protein: CAWSPLGDRFVTEQYF

J gene: TRBJ2-7
clone size: few
D gene: TRBD1
V gene: TRBV7-9
CDR3 DNA: TGTGCCAGCAGCTTAGCGAGGCAGGGGGCCCCCTACGAGCAGTACTTC
CDR3 protein: CASSLARQGAPYEQYF

J gene: TRBJ2-7
clone size: many
D gene: NA
V gene: TRBV13
CDR3 DNA: TGTGCCAGCAGCTTAAGTAGGAGCTCCTACGAGCAGTACTTC
CDR3 protein: CASSLSRSSYEQYF

J gene: TRBJ2-3
clone size: few
D gene: NA
V gene: TRBV2
CDR3 DNA: TGTGCCAGCAGTGAGCGGCCAGATACGCAGTATTTT
CDR3 protein: CASSERPDTQYF

J gene: TRBJ1-1
clone size: few
D gene: NA
V gene: TRBV27
CDR3 DNA: TGTGCCAGTCGGAGCCGGGAGTCCCCTGAAGCTTTCTTT
CDR3 protein: CASRSRESPEAFF

J gene: TRBJ2-7
clone size: few
D gene: NA
V gene: TRBV10-2
CDR3 DNA: TGCGCCAGCAGTCTAACCGCCTACGAGCAGTACTTC
CDR3 protein: CASSLTAYEQYF

J gene: TRBJ2-4
clone size: medium-sized
D gene: NA
V gene: TRBV12-3/TRBV12-4
CDR3 DNA: TGTGCCAGCAGCGCGCAGGGGAGAGTGAGCATTCAGTACTTC
CDR3 protein: CASSAQGRVSIQYF

J gene: TRBJ2-2
clone size: NA
D gene: TRBD1
V gene: TRBV30
CDR3 DNA: TGTGCCTGGAGGGACAGGGGGTGGACCGGGGAGCTGTTTTTT
CDR3 protein: CAWRDRGWTGELFF

J gene: TRBJ1-4
clone size: many
D gene: TRBD1
V gene: TRBV11-1
CDR3 DNA: TGTGCCAGCAGCTCAGGGACAGTCGCAACTAATGAAAAACTGTTTTTT
CDR3 protein: CASSSGTVATNEKLFF

J gene: TRBJ1-2
clone size: many
D gene: NA
V gene: TRBV27
CDR3 DNA: TGTGCCAGCAGTTTAGAGCGGAACTATGGCTACACCTTC
CDR3 protein: CASSLERNYGYTF

J gene: TRBJ2-3
clone size: many
D gene: TRBD2
V gene: TRBV20-1
CDR3 DNA: TGCAGTGCTAGTCGGGGCGGGGGGACTGATACGCAGTATTTT
CDR3 protein: CSASRGGGTDTQYF

J gene: TRBJ2-1
clone size: many
D gene: TRBD2
V gene: TRBV9
CDR3 DNA: TGTGCCAGCAGCCCCGACCAGCCGGGACTATTATACAATGAGCAGTTCTTC
CDR3 protein: CASSPDQPGLLYNEQFF

J gene: TRBJ1-6
clone size: many
D gene: NA
V gene: TRBV7-2
CDR3 DNA: TGTGCCAGCAGCACGTGGACAGACACTTCACCCCTCCACTTT
CDR3 protein: CASSTWTDTSPLHF

J gene: TRBJ1-2
clone size: NA
D gene: NA
V gene: TRBV20-1
CDR3 DNA: TGCAGTGCCGCCCCCCAGTTTGGCTACACCTTC
CDR3 protein: CSAAPQFGYTF

J gene: TRBJ2-1
clone size: NA
D gene: TRBD2
V gene: TRBV6-6
CDR3 DNA: TGTGCCAGCAGTTACTCGTCCCCAAGCGGGGGCACCTACAATGAGCAGTTCTTC
CDR3 protein: CASSYSSPSGGTYNEQFF

J gene: TRBJ2-4
clone size: NA
D gene: NA
V gene: TRBV7-3
CDR3 DNA: TGTGCCAGCAGCCCGGGATGGGGCACAGGAAACATTCAGTACTTC
CDR3 protein: CASSPGWGTGNIQYF

J gene: TRBJ2-3
clone size: medium-sized
D gene: TRBD2
V gene: TRBV7-2
CDR3 DNA: TGTGCCAGCAGCTCCCCCGGGACTAGCGGGAGAGCAGATACGCAGTATTTT
CDR3 protein: CASSSPGTSGRADTQYF

J gene: TRBJ2-7
clone size: few
D gene: TRBD2
V gene: TRBV7-2
CDR3 DNA: TGTGCCAGCAGTCGGACTAGCGGGAGTGATTCCTACGAGCAGTACTTC
CDR3 protein: CASSRTSGSDSYEQYF

J gene: TRBJ2-7
clone size: many
D gene: NA
V gene: TRBV28
CDR3 DNA: TGTGCCAGCAGTTCCCCGGGCTACGAGCAGTACTTC
CDR3 protein: CASSSPGYEQYF

J gene: TRBJ2-1
clone size: NA
D gene: NA
V gene: TRBV30
CDR3 DNA: TGTGCCTGGAGTCCTGGCGGGCTCCAGTCCCATGAGCAGTTCTTC
CDR3 protein: CAWSPGGLQSHEQFF